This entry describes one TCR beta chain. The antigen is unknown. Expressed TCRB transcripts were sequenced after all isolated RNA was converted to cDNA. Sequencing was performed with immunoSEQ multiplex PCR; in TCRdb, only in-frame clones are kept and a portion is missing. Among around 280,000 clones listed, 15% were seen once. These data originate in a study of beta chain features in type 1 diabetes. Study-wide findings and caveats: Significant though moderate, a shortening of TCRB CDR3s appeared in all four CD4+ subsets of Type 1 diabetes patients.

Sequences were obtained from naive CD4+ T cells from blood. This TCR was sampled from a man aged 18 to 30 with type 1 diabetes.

CDR3 residues: CASSHRVQGEQYF. The DNA for the CDR3 is TGTGCCAGCAGCCACAGGGTTCAGGGCGAGCAGTACTTC. The J gene is TRBJ2-7, the V gene TRBV14; D is perhaps TRBD1 (5 bases). CDR3 size: 13 residues. Germline CDR1 SGHDN, CDR2 FVKESK. Trimming took off 3 bases at V and 6 bases at J, with 12 bases between the two ends.